This T cell receptor (beta chain) was identified in a study of radiation and T cells in renal cell carcinoma. Treatment noted: treatment-naive control, cytoreductive nephrectomy. Control tumors came from a few females and over 9 males, aged about 35 to 90. CDR1 and CDR2 from the germline V gene are SEHNR and FQNEAQ (reference sequence). Trimming at V came to 5 bases and at J to 5 bases, leaving 9 bases not matched to a gene. The CDR3 totals 15 residues. Overall study findings and caveats: In nephrectomy-only tumors, top 100 clonotypes averaged roughly 40%, versus 54% irradiated.

Notes on this clone: Its matching antigen is unknown.

This table comes from immunoSEQ multiplex PCR, and its TCRdb copy is limited to in-frame clones, with some not included. Of about 8,400 clones listed, over 60% are singletons. This specimen consisted of tumor tissue, obtained from a patient whose treatment was nephrectomy without radiotherapy. The chain joins TRBV7-9 to TRBJ1-5, with 7 bases aligning to TRBD1. The clonotype originates from a man in his fifties or sixties with renal cell carcinoma. CDR3 loop: CASSQTGPPDQPQHF. CDR3 DNA sequence: TGTGCCAGCAGCCAGACAGGGCCTCCAGATCAGCCCCAGCATTTT.